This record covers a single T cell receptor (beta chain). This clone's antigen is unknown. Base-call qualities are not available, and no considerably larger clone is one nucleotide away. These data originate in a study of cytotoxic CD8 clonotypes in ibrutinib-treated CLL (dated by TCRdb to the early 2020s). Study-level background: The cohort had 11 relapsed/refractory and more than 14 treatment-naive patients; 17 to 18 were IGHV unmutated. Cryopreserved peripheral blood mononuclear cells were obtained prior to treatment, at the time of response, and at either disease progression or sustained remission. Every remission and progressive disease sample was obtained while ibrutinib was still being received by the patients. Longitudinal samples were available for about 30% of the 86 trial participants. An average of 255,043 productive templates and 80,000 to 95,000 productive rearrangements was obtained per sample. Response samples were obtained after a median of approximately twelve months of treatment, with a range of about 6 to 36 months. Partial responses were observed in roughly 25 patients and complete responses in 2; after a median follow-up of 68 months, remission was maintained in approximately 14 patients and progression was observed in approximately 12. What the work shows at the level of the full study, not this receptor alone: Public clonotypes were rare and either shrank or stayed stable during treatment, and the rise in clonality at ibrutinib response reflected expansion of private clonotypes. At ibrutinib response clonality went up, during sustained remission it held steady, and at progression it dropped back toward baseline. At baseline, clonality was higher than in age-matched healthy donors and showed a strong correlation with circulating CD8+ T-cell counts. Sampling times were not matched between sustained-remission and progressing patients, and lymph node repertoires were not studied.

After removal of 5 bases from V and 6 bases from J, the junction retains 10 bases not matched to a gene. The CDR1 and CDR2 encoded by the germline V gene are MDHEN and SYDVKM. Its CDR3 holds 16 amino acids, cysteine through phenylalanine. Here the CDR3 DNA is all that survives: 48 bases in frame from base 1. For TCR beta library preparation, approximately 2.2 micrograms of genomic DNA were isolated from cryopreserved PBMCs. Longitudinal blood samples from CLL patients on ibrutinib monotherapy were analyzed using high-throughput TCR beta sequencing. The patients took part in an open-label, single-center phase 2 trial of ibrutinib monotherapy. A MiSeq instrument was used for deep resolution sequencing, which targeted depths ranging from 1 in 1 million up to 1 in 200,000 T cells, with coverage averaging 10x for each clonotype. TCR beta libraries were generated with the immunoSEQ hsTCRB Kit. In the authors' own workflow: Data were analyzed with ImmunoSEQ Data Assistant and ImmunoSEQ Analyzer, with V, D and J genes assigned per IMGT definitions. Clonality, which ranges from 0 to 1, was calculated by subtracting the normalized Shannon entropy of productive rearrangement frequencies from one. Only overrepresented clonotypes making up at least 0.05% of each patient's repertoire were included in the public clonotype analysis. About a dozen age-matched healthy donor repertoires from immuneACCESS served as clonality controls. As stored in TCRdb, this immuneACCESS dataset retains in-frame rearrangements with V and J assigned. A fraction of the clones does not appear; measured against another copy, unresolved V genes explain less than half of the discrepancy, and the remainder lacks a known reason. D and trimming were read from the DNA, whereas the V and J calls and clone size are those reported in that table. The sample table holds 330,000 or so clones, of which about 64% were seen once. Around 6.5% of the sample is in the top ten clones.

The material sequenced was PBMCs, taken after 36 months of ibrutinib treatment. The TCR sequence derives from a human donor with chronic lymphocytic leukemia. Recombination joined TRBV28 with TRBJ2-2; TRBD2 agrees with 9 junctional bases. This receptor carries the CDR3 CASSPRSSGKAGELFF. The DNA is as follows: TGTGCCAGCAGTCCTCGCTCTAGCGGGAAAGCCGGGGAGCTGTTTTTT.